This TCR beta chain was sequenced in a study of CD8 T cells in Susac syndrome. The wider study: Patients with Susac syndrome were therapy-naive, taking corticosteroids, with some also receiving intravenous immunoglobulin, or taking intravenous immunoglobulin alone at the time their blood was drawn.

Study outcomes and limitations: A relatively small number of individuals underwent TCR sequencing and HLA analysis.

Reverse transcription of about 0.5 to 1 ug RNA was carried out with random hexamers. The amplification used immunoSEQ multiplex PCR on TCR beta CDR3; it spanned 54 Vbeta and 13 Jbeta. MiXCR was run by TCRdb on the immunoSEQ multiplex PCR reads, yielding one entry per CDR3 protein. The sample contains some 99,000 distinct CDR3 sequences, about 94% of which appear only once. Turning to this clonotype: Its target is not known.

The length of the CDR3 is 15 residues. Trimming took 4 bases from V and 4 from J, leaving 15 bases between them. Looked up from germline, CDR1 is SGHRS and CDR2 is YFSETQ. CD8+ and CD4+ T cells from blood underwent TCR beta sequencing, which was carried out in a high-throughput format. The chain joins TRBV5-1 to TRBJ2-1; possible D gene TRBD2, 6 bases. The sequence was obtained from a human donor with Susac syndrome. Material: CD4+ T cells from PBMCs. CDR3 region: CASSEEGSAYNEQFF. CDR3 DNA sequence: TGCGCCAGCAGCGAGGAGGGGAGTGCGTACAATGAGCAGTTCTTC.